The sequence of this TCR beta chain was determined in a study of blood T cell repertoires in COVID-19. Study in general: Samples of COVID-19 (acute and convalescent) were obtained from the United States, Italy and Spain. The cDNA or gDNA used as material had been derived from T cells, B-cell-depleted T cells, or PBMCs.

Germline CDR1 and CDR2: SGHVS and FQNEAQ. This CDR3 comprises 20 residues. V was clipped by 5 bases and J by 4 bases; unmatched bases: 13. Per the original methods: By means of reference gene primer amplification, nucleated cell counts were estimated. The repertoire was sequenced with immunoSEQ multiplex PCR; TCRdb's copy has only in-frame clones and lacks some. That table is the source of V, J and clone size, and D and trimming were worked out from the DNA. This sample has 29,000 or so clones, with roughly nine tenths found just once. The sample comprised peripheral blood. The chain joins TRBV7-8 to TRBJ2-2; 16 nucleotides line up with TRBD2. The TCR sequence derives from a human donor in a cohort sampled during active COVID-19. The CDR3 DNA sequence: TGTGCCAGCAGCAGTCCGCCGGGACTAGCGGGGGGGAGAACCACCGGGGAGCTGTTTTTT. It specifies CASSSPPGLAGGRTTGELFF.